The rows below give T cell receptor beta chains drawn from one sample of a study of cytomegalovirus exposure and HLA in healthy donors. Using immunoSEQ multiplex PCR, the repertoire was profiled, and TCRdb retains in-frame clones only, with some absent. The sample includes 90,000 to 100,000 clones, approximately 70% seen only once; the top ten take roughly 2.6%. The sample consisted of PBMCs. The receptors derive from a man in his fifties in good health and CMV-seronegative. Each CDR3 is given with its conserved first and last residue. A D gene is named only where the DNA matches it firmly. Clone size is given for some rows only: seen once, a few or many times, or a class if the clone is expanded.

>TRBJ1-1|TRBV9|TRBD1|.|18
TGTGCCAGCAGCCCCATCCCTTTATTGGGACAGGGGGGATTTGAAGCTTTCTTT
CASSPIPLLGQGGFEAFF
>TRBJ1-1|TRBV29-1|.|.|13
TGCAGCGTCTCCGGGACACCGAACACTGAAGCTTTCTTT
CSVSGTPNTEAFF
>TRBJ2-3|TRBV6-6|.|.|15
TGTGCCAGCAGTTACGAGGGGGGGCCAGCAGATACGCAGTATTTT
CASSYEGGPADTQYF
>TRBJ2-5|TRBV5-4|TRBD2|.|15
TGTGCCAGCAGCGCGACTAGCGGGATCGAGGAGACCCAGTACTTC
CASSATSGIEETQYF
>TRBJ2-1|TRBV4-3|TRBD2|few|14
TGCGCCAGCAGCCCGGCGGGAGTTTACAATGAGCAGTTCTTC
CASSPAGVYNEQFF
>TRBJ2-1|TRBV2|.|.|15
TGTGCCAGCAGTGCCGACAAATATCTTGGCAATGAGCAGTTCTTC
CASSADKYLGNEQFF
>TRBJ1-5|TRBV4-1|TRBD1|.|16
TGCGCCAGCAGCCTAGCCGGGACAGGGGGAGGTCAGCCCCAGCATTTT
CASSLAGTGGGQPQHF
>TRBJ1-4|TRBV7-9|.|few|14
TGTGCCAGCAACCAGGGTGCAACTAATGAAAAACTGTTTTTT
CASNQGATNEKLFF
>TRBJ1-3|TRBV5-4|TRBD1|few|15
TGTGCCAGCAGCTTAGACAGGGCCGCGGGAAACACCATATATTTT
CASSLDRAAGNTIYF
>TRBJ2-7|TRBV2|TRBD1|.|16
TGTGCCAGCAGTGAAAGTTTGGCAGGGGGCGGGGACGAGCAGTACTTC
CASSESLAGGGDEQYF
>TRBJ2-5|TRBV5-1|.|.|14
TGCGCCAGCAGCTTGCAACCGGCCGGGGAGACCCAGTACTTC
CASSLQPAGETQYF
>TRBJ1-1|TRBV7-3|.|.|13
TGTGCCAGCAGCTTTACACTGAACACTGAAGCTTTCTTT
CASSFTLNTEAFF
>TRBJ2-3|TRBV6-5|.|.|15
TGTGCCAGCACATTTGACCGCAGGTCCACAGATACGCAGTATTTT
CASTFDRRSTDTQYF
>TRBJ2-5|TRBV28|TRBD1|.|14
TGTGCCAGCAGAGAGGGACAGGGCCAAGAGACCCAGTACTTC
CASREGQGQETQYF
>TRBJ2-2|TRBV5-1|TRBD1|.|15
TGCGCCAGCAGCACTGGGACAGTCAGTCCCGGGGAGCTGTTTTTT
CASSTGTVSPGELFF
>TRBJ1-2|TRBV20-1|.|.|11
TGCAGGTTGACAAATAACTATGGCTACACCTTC
CRLTNNYGYTF
>TRBJ2-5|TRBV13|TRBD1|.|14
TGTGCCAGCAGCCCCGGGACAGCCCAAGAGACCCAGTACTTC
CASSPGTAQETQYF
>TRBJ2-1|TRBV5-1|.|.|16
TGCGCCAGCAGCTTGGCTCCCGACAGGTTTTACAATGAGCAGTTCTTC
CASSLAPDRFYNEQFF
>TRBJ1-3|TRBV4-3|TRBD1|few|15
TGCGCCAGCAGCCAAGATCGGGACAGAGGAAACACCATATATTTT
CASSQDRDRGNTIYF
>TRBJ1-5|TRBV18|TRBD1|once|15
TGTGCCAGCTCGACCGGGACAGGGGGCAATCAGCCCCAGCATTTT
CASSTGTGGNQPQHF
>TRBJ1-1|TRBV28|TRBD1|.|15
TGTGCCAGCAGTTCCGGGACAGGGTGGACCACTGAAGCTTTCTTT
CASSSGTGWTTEAFF
>TRBJ2-2|TRBV5-1|TRBD2|.|16
TGCGCCAGCAGCCCCTCGGGACTAGGTTACGCCGGGGAGCTGTTTTTT
CASSPSGLGYAGELFF
>TRBJ2-3|TRBV13|TRBD2|.|18
TGTGCCAGCAGCTTATTCGGCTTAGCGGGAGCAATAGCAGATACGCAGTATTTT
CASSLFGLAGAIADTQYF
>TRBJ2-4|TRBV6-1|.|.|14
TGTGCCAGCGTACAGATCCTAGCCAAAAACATTCAGTACTTC
CASVQILAKNIQYF
>TRBJ2-2|TRBV4-3|TRBD2|.|17
TGCGCCAGCAGCCAAGCGCGTACTAGCGGGGGGGCCGGGGAGCTGTTTTTT
CASSQARTSGGAGELFF
>TRBJ1-1|TRBV5-4|.|once|12
TGTGCCAGCAGCGGCGATACCTGGGGAGCTTCCTTT
CASSGDTWGASF
>TRBJ2-7|TRBV27|.|.|14
TGTGCCAGCAGTCTAAGCCAGGGCTCCTACGAGCAGTACTTC
CASSLSQGSYEQYF
>TRBJ2-1|TRBV5-1|TRBD2|once|14
TGCGCCAGCAGCTCCCTAGCGGGGGGCTATGAGCAGTTCTTC
CASSSLAGGYEQFF
>TRBJ1-3|TRBV30|.|.|11
TGTGCCTGGGACAGGGGAAACACCATATATTTT
CAWDRGNTIYF
>TRBJ2-5|TRBV28|TRBD1|.|14
TGTGCCAGTTCTACCGGGACAGGGGTAGAGACCCAGTACTTC
CASSTGTGVETQYF
>TRBJ1-2|TRBV11-2|.|.|13
TGTGCCAGCAGCCCGGACAGTAACTATGGCTACACCTTC
CASSPDSNYGYTF
>TRBJ1-3|TRBV29-1|.|once|12
TGCAGCGTCAGGGCCCCTGGAAACACCATATATTTT
CSVRAPGNTIYF
>TRBJ2-5|TRBV6-5|TRBD2|.|15
TGTGCCAGCAGCCACGGACTAGCGGGAGCAAAGACCCAGTACTTC
CASSHGLAGAKTQYF
>TRBJ2-7|TRBV5-4|.|.|15
TGTGCCAGCAGCGTCCGCCGGGGTCTGGGCTACGAGCAGTACTTC
CASSVRRGLGYEQYF
>TRBJ2-7|TRBV4-2|.|.|15
TGTGCCAGCAGCCTGACGGGACTTGCAACCTACGAGCAGTACTTC
CASSLTGLATYEQYF
>TRBJ1-5|TRBV5-8|.|few|15
TGTGCCAGCAGCTCAGGGGCCAGTGAACCTTACCCCCAGCATTTT
CASSSGASEPYPQHF
>TRBJ2-5|TRBV5-1|TRBD1|once|15
TGCGCCAGCAGCTTAGCGGGACAGGGAGGAGAGACCCAGTACTTC
CASSLAGQGGETQYF
>TRBJ1-4|TRBV18|TRBD1|.|15
TGTGCCAGCTCACCAGGGACAGATAATAATGAAAAACTGTTTTTT
CASSPGTDNNEKLFF
>TRBJ2-3|TRBV4-1|TRBD2|.|13
TGCGCCAGCAGCCGCGCGGGGGAAGGTACGCAGTATTTT
CASSRAGEGTQYF
>TRBJ2-3|TRBV30|TRBD2|once|15
TGTGCCTGGAGTGTACGTAGCGGGGGAACAGATACGCAGTATTTT
CAWSVRSGGTDTQYF
>TRBJ2-6|TRBV4-1|TRBD1|.|16
TGCGCCAGCAGCCCTGGGACAGGGGGGGAGGCCAACGTCCTGACTTTC
CASSPGTGGEANVLTF
>TRBJ2-5|TRBV6-6|TRBD2|.|16
TGTGCCAGCAGTTCGCGGACTAGCGGGAGGGGTCAGACCCAGTACTTC
CASSSRTSGRGQTQYF
>TRBJ2-3|TRBV5-1|TRBD2|.|14
TGCGCCAGCAGCTTGGTGGGAGGGGCAGATACGCAGTATTTT
CASSLVGGADTQYF
>TRBJ2-5|TRBV5-1|.|.|14
TGCGCCAGCAGCTTGACACCGGGGAAAGAGACCCAGTACTTC
CASSLTPGKETQYF
>TRBJ2-3|TRBV11-1|TRBD2|few|16
TGTGCCAGCAGTCTCGAAGGACTAGCCGGGCCAGATACGCAGTATTTT
CASSLEGLAGPDTQYF
>TRBJ1-3|TRBV12-5|.|.|16
TGTGCTAGTGGTTTGGTACGGGGGGCTGGAGGAAACACCATATATTTT
CASGLVRGAGGNTIYF
>TRBJ1-1|TRBV9|TRBD1|few|14
TGTGCCAGCAGCACTCAGGGGGCAGGGACTGAAGCTTTCTTT
CASSTQGAGTEAFF
>TRBJ2-7|TRBV5-1|.|.|16
TGCGCCAGCAGCTTGGCCAACCAAGGGGGTTCCAAGGAGCAGTACTTC
CASSLANQGGSKEQYF
>TRBJ1-2|TRBV10-3|.|.|15
TGTGCCATCAGTGTTACAGGGACGGGTAACTATGGCTACACCTTC
CAISVTGTGNYGYTF
>TRBJ2-5|TRBV10-3|.|.|14
TGTGCCATCAGTGAGTCGATGAGTCGAGAGACCCAGTACTTC
CAISESMSRETQYF
>TRBJ2-5|TRBV18|.|.|9
TGTGCCAGCCGGGTGACCCAGTACTTC
CASRVTQYF
>TRBJ2-2|TRBV18|.|.|17
TGTGCCAGCTCACCGCAACAGGTTACGGCGAACACCGGGGAGCTGTTTTTT
CASSPQQVTANTGELFF
>TRBJ2-1|TRBV5-1|TRBD2|.|16
TGCGCCAGCAGCTTGATGTTAGCGGGGGACTACAATGAGCAGTTCTTC
CASSLMLAGDYNEQFF
>TRBJ2-4|TRBV29-1|TRBD2|once|13
TGCAGCGTTGAAGGGACTAGTGCAGACATTCAGTACTTC
CSVEGTSADIQYF
>TRBJ2-3|TRBV6-4|.|.|15
TGTGCCAGCAGTGAGGGGGGGCAGGACACAGATACGCAGTATTTT
CASSEGGQDTDTQYF
>TRBJ2-3|TRBV27|TRBD2|few|15
TGTGCCAGCAACCAGCGGGACGTGCCCACAGATACGCAGTATTTT
CASNQRDVPTDTQYF